This TCR beta chain was captured by sequencing in a study of cytomegalovirus exposure and HLA in healthy donors. Study background: Earlier, 95 million to 140 million unique TCR beta sequences were recovered from roughly 200 million T cells by an analysis.

A remark on this clone: The antigen is undetermined.

Vbeta (60) and Jbeta (13) primers were used in the PCR. TCRdb's table, derived via immunoSEQ multiplex PCR, lists solely in-frame clones and lacks some. The data hold 95,000 to 150,000 clones, with 15% observed a single time. Donors consisted of healthy bone marrow donors. The CDR3 totals 17 residues. CDR1 is MNHEY, CDR2 SMNVEV, per germline (reference sequence). With V trimmed by 0 bases and J by 4 bases, 9 bases remained unmatched. Regarding the study as a whole: What a later analysis reportedly showed was that an Asian-associated ancestry cluster had fewer N-insertions than the roughly 670-donor mean. Information on immune exposure was restricted to one variable (CMV serostatus).

The chain is built from TRBV27 and TRBJ1-2; 9 bases line up with TRBD1. This clonotype originated in a woman between 18 and 29 years old in good health and CMV-seronegative. The sequenced material came from PBMCs. The CDR3 is CASSLSMGDRATYGYTF. Here the CDR3 DNA reads TGTGCCAGCAGTTTATCAATGGGGGACAGGGCCACCTATGGCTACACCTTC.